The source of this T cell receptor beta chain is a study of blood T cells in healthy people across ages. Together with a sample-barcoded 5' primer, a J-beta primer mix was included in a second PCR lasting roughly 6 to 12 cycles. TCRdb re-derived calls from the 5' RACE reads in MiXCR, one entry per CDR3 protein. This sample carries 550,000 to 650,000 distinct CDR3 sequences, roughly a quarter of them seen once, and the ten largest clones take under 4.5%. Each sample had at least 7 million PBMCs isolated. Looked up from germline, CDR1 is SGDLS and CDR2 is YYNGEE. The trim removed 4 bases at V and 5 bases at J, leaving 7 bases unmatched. CDR3 size: 16 residues. This clonotype was seen a few times. These data also featured in a second study, about T cells of mothers and their children. That report adds: cDNA was made from all extracted RNA, about 1.5 ug per 15 ul.

The TCR was taken from a boy aged 2 to 9 in good health. The specimen sequenced was blood. J is TRBJ2-2 and V is TRBV9; 11 nucleotides match TRBD1. The chain's CDR3 is CASSFGQGALTGELFF. The CDR3 nucleotides are TGTGCCAGCAGCTTCGGACAGGGGGCGCTGACCGGGGAGCTGTTTTTT.